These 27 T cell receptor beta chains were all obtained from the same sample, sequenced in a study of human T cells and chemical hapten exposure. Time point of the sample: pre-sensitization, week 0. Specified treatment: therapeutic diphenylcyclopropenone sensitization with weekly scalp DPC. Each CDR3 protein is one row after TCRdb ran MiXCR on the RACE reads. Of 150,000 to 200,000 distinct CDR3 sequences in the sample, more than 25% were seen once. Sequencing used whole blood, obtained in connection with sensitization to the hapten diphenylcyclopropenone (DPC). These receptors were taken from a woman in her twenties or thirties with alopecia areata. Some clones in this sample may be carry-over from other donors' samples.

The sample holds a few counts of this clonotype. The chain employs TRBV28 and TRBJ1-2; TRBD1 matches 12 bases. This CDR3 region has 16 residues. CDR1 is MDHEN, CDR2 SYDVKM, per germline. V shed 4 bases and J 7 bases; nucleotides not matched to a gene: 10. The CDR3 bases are TGTGCCAGCAGTTCTGCCGGGACAGGGGGCGAGACTGGCTACACCTTC. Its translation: CASSSAGTGGETGYTF.

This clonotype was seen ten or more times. Written as DNA, the CDR3 is TGTGCCAGCAACCAGGACAGCGCTAACTATGGCTACACCTTC. This gives the protein CASNQDSANYGYTF. The chain employs TRBV2 and TRBJ1-2; a possible D gene is TRBD1 (6 bases). From germline, CDR1 is SNHLY and CDR2 FYNNEI. With 7 bases removed from V and 0 bases from J, the gap between germline ends came to 12 bases. The CDR3 totals 14 residues.

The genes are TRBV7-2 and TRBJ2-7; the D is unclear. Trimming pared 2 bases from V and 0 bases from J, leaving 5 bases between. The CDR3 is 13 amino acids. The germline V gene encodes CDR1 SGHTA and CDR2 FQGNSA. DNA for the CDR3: TGTGCCAGCAGCTTATCCCTCTCCTACGAGCAGTACTTC. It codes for CASSLSLSYEQYF.

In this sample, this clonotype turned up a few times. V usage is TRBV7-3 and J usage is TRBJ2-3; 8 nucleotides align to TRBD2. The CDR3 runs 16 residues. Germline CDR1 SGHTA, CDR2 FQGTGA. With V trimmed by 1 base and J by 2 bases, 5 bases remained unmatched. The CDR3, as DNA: TGTGCCAGCAGCTTAAGTCCAGCGGGGGACACAGATACGCAGTATTTT. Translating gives CASSLSPAGDTDTQYF.

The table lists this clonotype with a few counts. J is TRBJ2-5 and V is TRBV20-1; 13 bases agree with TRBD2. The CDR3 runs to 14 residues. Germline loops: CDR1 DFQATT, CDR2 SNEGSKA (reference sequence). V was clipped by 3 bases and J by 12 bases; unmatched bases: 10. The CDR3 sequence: CSASPQGLAGLKYF. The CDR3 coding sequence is TGCAGTGCTAGCCCGCAGGGACTAGCGGGGCTCAAGTACTTC.

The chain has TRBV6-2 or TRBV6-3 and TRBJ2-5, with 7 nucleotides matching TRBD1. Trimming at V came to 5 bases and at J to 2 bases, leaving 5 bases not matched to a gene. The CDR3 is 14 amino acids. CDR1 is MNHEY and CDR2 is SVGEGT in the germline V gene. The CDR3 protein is CASSQSTGQETQYF. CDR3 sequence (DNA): TGTGCCAGCAGTCAGTCGACAGGGCAAGAGACCCAGTACTTC.

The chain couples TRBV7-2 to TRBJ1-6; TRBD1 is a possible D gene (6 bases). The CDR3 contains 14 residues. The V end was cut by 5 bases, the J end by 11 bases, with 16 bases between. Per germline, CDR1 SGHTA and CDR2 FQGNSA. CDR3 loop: CASSPRQERAPLHF. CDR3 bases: TGTGCCAGCAGCCCAAGACAGGAAAGAGCACCCCTCCACTTT. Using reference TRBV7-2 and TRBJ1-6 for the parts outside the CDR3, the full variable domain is GAGVSQSPSNKVTEKGKDVELRCDPISGHTALYWYRQSLGQGLEFLIYFQGNSAPDKSGLPSDRFSAERTGGSVSTLTIQRTQQEDSAVYLCASSPRQERAPLHFGNGTRLTVT.

The CDR3 DNA reads TGTGCCAGCAGTACGCCTATAGGGGGGGGCACCGGGGAGCTGTTTTTT. Protein product: CASSTPIGGGTGELFF. The chain links TRBV6-6 to TRBJ2-2; tentative D call: TRBD2 (7 bases). Germline lookup yields CDR1 MNHNY and CDR2 SVGAGI (reference sequence). Trimming removed 5 bases at V and 4 bases at J, with 17 bases between. CDR3 length equals 16 residues.

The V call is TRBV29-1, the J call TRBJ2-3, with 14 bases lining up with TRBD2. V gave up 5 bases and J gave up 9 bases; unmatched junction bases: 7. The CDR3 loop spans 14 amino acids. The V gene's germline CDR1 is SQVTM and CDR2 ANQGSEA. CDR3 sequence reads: CSVTRLAGGQTQYF. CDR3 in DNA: TGCAGCGTTACAAGACTAGCGGGGGGGCAAACGCAGTATTTT.

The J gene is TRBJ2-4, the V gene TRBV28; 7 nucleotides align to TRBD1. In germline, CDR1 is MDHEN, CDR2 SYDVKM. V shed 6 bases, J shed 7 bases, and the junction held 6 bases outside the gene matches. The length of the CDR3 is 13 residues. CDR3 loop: CASSLTGWNIQYF. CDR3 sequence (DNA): TGTGCCAGCAGCTTGACAGGGTGGAACATTCAGTACTTC.

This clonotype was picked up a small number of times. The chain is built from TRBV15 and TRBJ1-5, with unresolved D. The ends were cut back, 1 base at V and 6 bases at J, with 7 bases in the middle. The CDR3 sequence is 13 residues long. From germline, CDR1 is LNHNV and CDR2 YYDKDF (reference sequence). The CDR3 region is CATSRAGGQPQHF. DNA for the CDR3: TGTGCCACCAGCAGAGCCGGCGGTCAGCCCCAGCATTTT.

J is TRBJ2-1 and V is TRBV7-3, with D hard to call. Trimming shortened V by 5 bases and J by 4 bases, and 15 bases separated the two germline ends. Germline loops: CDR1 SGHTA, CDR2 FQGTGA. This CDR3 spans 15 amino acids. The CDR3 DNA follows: TGTGCCAGCAGCCAGGATCGGGCCACATACAATGAGCAGTTCTTC. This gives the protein CASSQDRATYNEQFF.

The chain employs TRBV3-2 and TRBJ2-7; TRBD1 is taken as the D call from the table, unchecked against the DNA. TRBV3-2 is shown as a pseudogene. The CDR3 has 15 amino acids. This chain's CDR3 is CASSQEGQGDYEQYF. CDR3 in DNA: TGTGCCAGCAGCCAAGAGGGACAGGGGGACTACGAGCAGTACTTC.

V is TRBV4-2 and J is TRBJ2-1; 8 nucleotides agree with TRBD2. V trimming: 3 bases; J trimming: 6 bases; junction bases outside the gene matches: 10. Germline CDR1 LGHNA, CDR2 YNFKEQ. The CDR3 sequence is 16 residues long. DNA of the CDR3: TGTGCCAGCAGCCAGAGGCGGGGGGCCTTTAGCAATGAGCAGTTCTTC. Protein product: CASSQRRGAFSNEQFF.

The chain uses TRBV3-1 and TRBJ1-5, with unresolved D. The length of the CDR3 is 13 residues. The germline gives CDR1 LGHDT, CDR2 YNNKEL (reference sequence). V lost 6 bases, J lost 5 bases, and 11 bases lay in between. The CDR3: CASSLSRHQPQHF. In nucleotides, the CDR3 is TGTGCCAGCAGTCTGTCCCGCCATCAGCCCCAGCATTTT.

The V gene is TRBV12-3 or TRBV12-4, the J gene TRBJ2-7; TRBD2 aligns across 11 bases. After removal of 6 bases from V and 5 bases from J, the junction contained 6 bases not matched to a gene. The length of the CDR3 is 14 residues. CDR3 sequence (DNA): TGTGCCAGCAGGACTAGCGGGGTATCCCACGAGCAGTACTTC. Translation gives CASRTSGVSHEQYF.

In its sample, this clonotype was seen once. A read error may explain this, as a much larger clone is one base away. The chain's CDR3 is CASSLQGQENTEALF. The CDR3, as DNA: TGCGCCAGCAGCCTCCAGGGTCAGGAGAACACTGAAGCTCTCTTT. V usage is TRBV5-1 and J usage is TRBJ1-1; tentative D call: TRBD1 (5 bases). CDR1 is SGHRS, CDR2 YFSETQ, per germline. The CDR3 extends over 15 amino acids.

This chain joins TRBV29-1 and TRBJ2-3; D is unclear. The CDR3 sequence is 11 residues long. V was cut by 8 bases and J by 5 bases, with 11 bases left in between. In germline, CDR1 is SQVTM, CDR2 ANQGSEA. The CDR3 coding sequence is TGCAGCTCCCGGGCAGGAGATACGCAGTATTTT. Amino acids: CSSRAGDTQYF.

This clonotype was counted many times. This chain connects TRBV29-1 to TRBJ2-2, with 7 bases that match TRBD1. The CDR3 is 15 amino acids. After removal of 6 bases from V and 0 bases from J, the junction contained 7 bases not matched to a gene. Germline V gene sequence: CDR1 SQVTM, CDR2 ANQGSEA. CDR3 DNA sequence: TGCAGCGTGGTCCTGACAGGGACGAACACCGGGGAGCTGTTTTTT. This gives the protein CSVVLTGTNTGELFF.

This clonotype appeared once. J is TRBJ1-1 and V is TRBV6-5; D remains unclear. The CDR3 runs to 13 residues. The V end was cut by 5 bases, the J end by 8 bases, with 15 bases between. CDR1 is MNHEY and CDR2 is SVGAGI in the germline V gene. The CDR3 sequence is CASSPPGPAEAFF. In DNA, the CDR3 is TGTGCCAGCAGTCCTCCCGGACCTGCCGAAGCTTTCTTT.

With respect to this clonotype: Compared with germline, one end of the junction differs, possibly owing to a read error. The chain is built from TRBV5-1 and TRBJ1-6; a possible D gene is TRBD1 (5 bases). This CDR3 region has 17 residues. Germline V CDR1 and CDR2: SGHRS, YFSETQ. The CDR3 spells CASSADAGMMTDSLLHF. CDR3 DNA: TGCGCCAGCAGCGCGGATGCAGGGATGATGACGGATTCACTCCTCCACTTT. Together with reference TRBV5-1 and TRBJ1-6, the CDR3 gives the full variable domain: KAGVTQTPRYLIKTRGQQVTLSCSPISGHRSVSWYQQTPGQGLQFLFEYFSETQRNKGNFPGRFSGRQFSNSRSEMNVSTLELGDSALYLCASSADAGMMTDSLLHFGNGTRLTVT.

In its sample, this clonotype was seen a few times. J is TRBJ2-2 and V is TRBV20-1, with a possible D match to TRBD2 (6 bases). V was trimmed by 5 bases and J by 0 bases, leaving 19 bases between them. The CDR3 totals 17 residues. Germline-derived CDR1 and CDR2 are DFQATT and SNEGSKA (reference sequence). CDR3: CSAEGDSQNSNTGELFF. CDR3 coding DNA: TGCAGTGCTGAAGGGGACTCGCAGAACTCGAACACCGGGGAGCTGTTTTTT.

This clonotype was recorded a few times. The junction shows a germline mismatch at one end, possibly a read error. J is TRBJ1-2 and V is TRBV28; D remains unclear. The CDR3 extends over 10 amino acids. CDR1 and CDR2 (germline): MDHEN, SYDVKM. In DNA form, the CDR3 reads TGTGCCAGCAGTTTAATTCGGGCCCTCTTC. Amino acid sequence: CASSLIRALF.

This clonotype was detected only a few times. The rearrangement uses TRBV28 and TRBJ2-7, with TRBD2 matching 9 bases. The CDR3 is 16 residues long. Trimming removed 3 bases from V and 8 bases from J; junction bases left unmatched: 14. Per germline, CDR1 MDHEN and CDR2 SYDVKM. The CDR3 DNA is TGTGCCAGCAGTTTTTTTCGGGCTAGCGGGATGGTGAAGCAGTACTTC. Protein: CASSFFRASGMVKQYF.

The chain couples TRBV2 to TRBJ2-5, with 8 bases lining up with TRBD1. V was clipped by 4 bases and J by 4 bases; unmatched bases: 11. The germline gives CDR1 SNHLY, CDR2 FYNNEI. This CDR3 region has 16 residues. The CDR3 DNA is TGTGCCAGCAGTGGTACAGGGGGGAAAGGCAGAGAGACCCAGTACTTC. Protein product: CASSGTGGKGRETQYF.

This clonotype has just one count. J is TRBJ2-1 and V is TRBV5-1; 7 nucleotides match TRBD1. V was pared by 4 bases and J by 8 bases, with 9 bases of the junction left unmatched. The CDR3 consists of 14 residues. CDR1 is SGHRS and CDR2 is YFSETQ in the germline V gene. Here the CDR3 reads CASSPYTGADEQFF. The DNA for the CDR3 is TGCGCCAGCAGCCCCTATACAGGGGCGGATGAGCAGTTCTTC.

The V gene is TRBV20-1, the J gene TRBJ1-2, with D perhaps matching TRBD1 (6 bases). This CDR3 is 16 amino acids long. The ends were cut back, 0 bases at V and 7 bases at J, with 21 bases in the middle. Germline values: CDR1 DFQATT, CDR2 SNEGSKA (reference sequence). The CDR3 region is CSARDRVGGRYSGYTF. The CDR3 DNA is TGCAGTGCTAGAGATCGGGTTGGGGGGCGATATAGTGGCTACACCTTC.